This TCR beta chain was found in a study of shared clonotypes between healthy human individuals. Sequencing was performed with immunoSEQ multiplex PCR; in TCRdb, only in-frame clones are kept and a portion is missing. Of around 1,900,000 clones listed, roughly 95% were seen once; the top ten hold approximately 1.6%. As defined, naive CD8 cells were CD45RO-negative and positively selected for CCR7, with terminally differentiated effector memory CD45RA+ cells excluded. CDR3 length: 15 residues. CDR1 SQVTM and CDR2 ANQGSEA come from the germline V gene. With 2 bases removed from V and 0 bases from J, the gap between germline ends came to 11 bases.

This TCR came from a man aged 18 to 30 in good health. Some clones in this sample may be carry-over from other donors' samples. V is TRBV29-1 and J is TRBJ2-1; D may be TRBD1 (6 bases). The sample was naive CD8+ T cells from PBMCs. The CDR3 coding sequence is TGCAGCGTTGAACTGGGACAATACTCCTACAATGAGCAGTTCTTC. Translated, it gives CSVELGQYSYNEQFF.